Sequencing of this T cell receptor beta chain was carried out in a study of shared clonotypes between healthy human individuals. This clone was detected only once. With V trimmed by 0 bases and J by 8 bases, 11 bases remained unmatched. This CDR3 has 16 amino acids. Germline CDR1 reads SGHRS; CDR2 reads YFSETQ. Produced via immunoSEQ multiplex PCR; TCRdb's table is partial and in-frame only. Of 2.3 million or so clones listed, over 90% were seen once; the top ten hold roughly 0.36%. The sequence was collected from a man aged 18-30 years in good health. Some clones in this sample may be carry-over from other donors' samples. Sequenced sample: naive CD4+ T cells from PBMCs. Subset given: CD45RA+ positively selected. The V call is TRBV5-1, the J call TRBJ2-5; 9 bases fit TRBD1. The CDR3 nucleotides are TGCGCCAGCAGCTTGGTCCCGGGACAGGGTGGATACACCCAGTACTTC. Its protein is CASSLVPGQGGYTQYF.